This entry lists 28 T cell receptor beta chains sequenced from one sample in a study of CD8 T cells in Susac syndrome. Random hexamers were used to reverse transcribe roughly 0.45 to 1 ug of RNA. TCRdb reprocessed the immunoSEQ multiplex PCR reads with MiXCR, giving one entry per CDR3 protein. This sample has about 110,000 distinct CDR3 sequences, with approximately 93% found just once. Sequenced material: CD8+ T cells from PBMCs. These receptors all come from a human donor with Susac syndrome.

This chain uses TRBV12-3 or TRBV12-4 with TRBJ1-1; D is possibly TRBD1 (5 bases). V was clipped by 5 bases and J by 2 bases, with 6 bases between them. There are 12 residues in the CDR3. The DNA of the CDR3 is TGTGCCAGCAGTGGGGACAACACTGAAGCTTTCTTT. Encoded protein: CASSGDNTEAFF.

V and J are TRBV6-5 and TRBJ2-2; tentative D call: TRBD1 (5 bases). The germline V gene has CDR1 MNHEY and CDR2 SVGAGI. The V end lost 11 bases, the J end lost 6 bases, and 16 bases lay between the germline ends. The CDR3 is 13 residues long. The CDR3 region is CAGTGAPPGELFF. For the CDR3, the DNA is TGTGCCGGAACAGGAGCCCCACCCGGGGAGCTGTTTTTT.

V usage is TRBV29-1 and J usage is TRBJ2-7; D is possibly TRBD1 (5 bases). V was clipped by 7 bases and J by 0 bases, with 13 bases between them. CDR1 SQVTM and CDR2 ANQGSEA come from the germline V gene. The CDR3 is 13 amino acids. The CDR3 sequence: CSATGTSSYEQYF. In nucleotides, the CDR3 is TGCAGCGCAACAGGTACGAGCTCCTACGAGCAGTACTTC.

The chain employs TRBV6-2 or TRBV6-3 and TRBJ2-3, with TRBD2 as a possible D gene (6 bases). Trimming took off 10 bases at V and 2 bases at J, with 13 bases between the two ends. The CDR3 consists of 13 residues. Germline loops: CDR1 MNHEY, CDR2 SVGEGT. The CDR3 region has the DNA TGTGCCAATTCTCGGGGGAACACAGATACGCAGTATTTT. Its translation is CANSRGNTDTQYF.

The chain has TRBV9 and TRBJ1-6; D possibly corresponds to TRBD1 (6 bases). The CDR3 is 14 amino acids. The germline V gene has CDR1 SGDLS and CDR2 YYNGEE. V was trimmed by 0 bases and J by 7 bases, leaving 8 bases between them. CDR3 loop: CASSVAGDNSPLHF. DNA of the CDR3: TGTGCCAGCAGCGTAGCAGGGGACAATTCACCCCTCCACTTT.

The V and J genes are TRBV9 and TRBJ2-2; D possibly corresponds to TRBD2 (6 bases). The CDR3 runs 15 residues. Trimming left V 0 bases short and J 6 bases short, with 12 bases between. Germline V gene data show CDR1 as SGDLS and CDR2 as YYNGEE. Here the CDR3 reads CASSVGGGGAGELFF. The CDR3 DNA follows: TGTGCCAGCAGCGTAGGGGGTGGAGGGGCCGGGGAGCTGTTTTTT.

V is TRBV12-5 and J is TRBJ1-2, with 8 bases matching TRBD1. J lost 8 bases, V lost 1 base, and 6 bases had no gene match. This CDR3 spans 14 amino acids. The V gene's germline CDR1 is LGHNT and CDR2 FRNRAP. CDR3 bases: TGTGCTAGTGGTTTGGGACAGGGGCTGGAAGGCTACACCTTC. This gives the protein CASGLGQGLEGYTF. The variable domain in full, with the rest retrieved from reference TRBV12-5 and TRBJ1-2, is DARVTQTPRHKVTEMGQEVTMRCQPILGHNTVFWYRQTMMQGLELLAYFRNRAPLDDSGMPKDRFSAEMPDATLATLKIQPSEPRDSAVYFCASGLGQGLEGYTFGSGTRLTVV.

V and J are TRBV29-1 and TRBJ1-2; D is undetermined. Germline V gives CDR1 SQVTM, CDR2 ANQGSEA. V shed 2 bases and J shed 3 bases, with 7 bases lying between them. CDR3 length: 12 residues. The CDR3 reads CSVEPGDYGYTF. CDR3 nucleotides: TGCAGCGTTGAACCGGGAGACTATGGCTACACCTTC.

This chain connects TRBV11-1 to TRBJ2-1; unclear D gene. This CDR3 is 14 amino acids long. V dropped 2 bases and J dropped 5 bases, with 10 bases sitting between them. Germline assignment: CDR1 SGHAT and CDR2 FQDESV (reference sequence). The CDR3 protein is CASSLLSKDNEQFF. CDR3 nucleotides: TGTGCCAGCAGCTTACTCAGCAAAGACAATGAGCAGTTCTTC. Together with reference TRBV11-1 and TRBJ2-1, the CDR3 gives the full variable domain: EAEVAQSPRYKITEKSQAVAFWCDPISGHATLYWYRQILGQGPELLVQFQDESVVDDSQLPKDRFSAERLKGVDSTLKIQPAELGDSAMYLCASSLLSKDNEQFFGPGTRLTVL.

The chain employs TRBV29-1 and TRBJ1-2; D possibly corresponds to TRBD1 (6 bases). The CDR3 is made up of 14 amino acids. CDR1 and CDR2 from the germline V gene are SQVTM and ANQGSEA. The V gene lost 1 base and the J gene lost 8 bases, with 17 bases spanning the gap. Here the CDR3 reads CSVEAIRGAEGYTF. The CDR3 coding sequence is TGCAGCGTTGAAGCCATCAGGGGTGCGGAAGGCTACACCTTC.

This chain links TRBV5-1 with TRBJ2-3; D is unclear. The germline V gene encodes CDR1 SGHRS and CDR2 YFSETQ. CDR3 length equals 13 residues. V lost 0 bases to trimming and J lost 2 bases, with 4 bases between them. Written as DNA, the CDR3 is TGCGCCAGCAGCTTGGCGGCCACAGATACGCAGTATTTT. Its translation is CASSLAATDTQYF. The complete variable domain, with remaining parts taken from reference TRBV5-1 and TRBJ2-3, reads KAGVTQTPRYLIKTRGQQVTLSCSPISGHRSVSWYQQTPGQGLQFLFEYFSETQRNKGNFPGRFSGRQFSNSRSEMNVSTLELGDSALYLCASSLAATDTQYFGPGTRLTVL.

The rearrangement links TRBV6-1 to TRBJ2-2; weak D call: TRBD2 (6 bases). V was pared by 11 bases and J by 3 bases, with 7 bases between. This CDR3 is built from 11 residues. The germline V gene has CDR1 MNHNS and CDR2 SASEGT. CDR3 DNA sequence: TGTGCCGGAGGGTACACCGGGGAGCTGTTTTTT. Its translation is CAGGYTGELFF.

The chain has TRBV9 and TRBJ1-2; the match to TRBD1 covers 9 bases. This CDR3 is 15 amino acids long. Trimming removed 7 bases from V and 7 bases from J; junction bases left unmatched: 14. CDR1 is SGDLS, CDR2 YYNGEE, per germline. In DNA form, the CDR3 reads TGTGCCAGCCTCCCAGGGGAGACAGGGGGTAGTGGCTACACCTTC. Protein: CASLPGETGGSGYTF.

The chain links TRBV14 to TRBJ2-2; D may be TRBD1 (5 bases). Germline CDR1 SGHDN, CDR2 FVKESK. The CDR3 sequence is 16 residues long. Trimming pared 4 bases from V and 1 base from J, leaving 13 bases between. CDR3 protein: CASSPLGAENTGELFF. The CDR3 DNA is TGTGCCAGCAGCCCCCTTGGGGCAGAGAACACCGGGGAGCTGTTTTTT.

The genes are TRBV29-1 and TRBJ2-3; maybe TRBD1 (6 bases). Germline CDR1 is SQVTM and CDR2 is ANQGSEA. The V and J ends lost 3 bases and 5 bases respectively, with 15 bases between them. The CDR3 runs to 14 residues. DNA of the CDR3: TGCAGCGTTGATAAGGCAGGGGAATTAGATACGCAGTATTTT. Translating it yields CSVDKAGELDTQYF.

The chain uses TRBV2 and TRBJ2-1; D assignment may be TRBD1 or TRBD2 (5 bases each). CDR1 SNHLY and CDR2 FYNNEI come from the germline V gene. Trimming removed 6 bases from V and 0 bases from J, with 12 bases in between. There are 15 residues in the CDR3. CDR3 region: CASRSGPSSYNEQFF. CDR3 nucleotides: TGTGCCAGCAGATCGGGACCCAGCTCCTACAATGAGCAGTTCTTC.

The V gene is TRBV11-1, the J gene TRBJ2-5; a possible D gene is TRBD1 (6 bases). Trimming pared 5 bases from V and 5 bases from J, leaving 36 bases between. CDR1 SGHAT and CDR2 FQDESV come from the germline V gene (reference sequence). The CDR3 is 21 residues long. The CDR3 sequence is CASSLRRTPSSGSPRGETQYF. The DNA of the CDR3 is TGTGCCAGCAGCCTGCGCCGGACGCCATCTTCGGGGTCCCCAAGGGGGGAGACCCAGTACTTC.

The chain recombines TRBV11-2 with TRBJ1-3; D unresolved. V shed 1 base and J shed 3 bases, with 7 bases lying between them. Germline assignment: CDR1 SGHAT and CDR2 FQNNGV. This CDR3 has 14 residues. The CDR3 nucleotides read TGTGCCAGCAGCTTAGCAGGACTTGGAAACACCATATATTTT. This sequence encodes CASSLAGLGNTIYF. The whole variable domain, filled in from reference TRBV11-2 and TRBJ1-3, reads EAGVAQSPRYKIIEKRQSVAFWCNPISGHATLYWYQQILGQGPKLLIQFQNNGVVDDSQLPKDRFSAERLKGVDSTLKIQPAKLEDSAVYLCASSLAGLGNTIYFGEGSWLTVV.

The genes are TRBV12-3 or TRBV12-4 and TRBJ2-1; D perhaps matches TRBD2 (5 bases). Between the trimmed V and J ends, which lost 2 bases and 7 bases, there was a span of 12 bases. There are 14 residues in the CDR3. Written as DNA, the CDR3 is TGTGCCAGCAGTTTACAGCGGACCGCAAATGAGCAGTTCTTC. Translating gives CASSLQRTANEQFF.

V gene TRBV29-1 combines with J gene TRBJ1-2; a possible D gene is TRBD1 (6 bases). Germline loops: CDR1 SQVTM, CDR2 ANQGSEA. CDR3 length: 14 residues. Trimming removed 1 base at V and 8 bases at J, with 17 bases between. Written as DNA, the CDR3 is TGCAGCGTTGAAGCCCAGGGGTCCCTCTCCGGCTACACCTTC. Amino acids: CSVEAQGSLSGYTF.

The V and J genes are TRBV20-1 and TRBJ2-7, with D possibly being TRBD1 or TRBD2 (6 bases each). Trimming stripped 3 bases from V and 5 bases from J, with 14 bases between. CDR3 length equals 13 residues. Germline-derived CDR1 and CDR2 are DFQATT and SNEGSKA (reference sequence). The CDR3: CSAREGGTHEQYF. CDR3 nucleotide sequence: TGCAGTGCTAGGGAGGGGGGTACTCACGAGCAGTACTTC.

This chain connects TRBV29-1 to TRBJ2-5; TRBD1 might be the D (5 bases). Trimming cost V 4 bases and J 5 bases, with 8 bases left between them. This CDR3 is built from 11 residues. The V gene's germline CDR1 is SQVTM and CDR2 ANQGSEA. The CDR3 nucleotides read TGCAGCGTTGGGGGCGTTGAGACCCAGTACTTC. This codes for CSVGGVETQYF.

Only one count was recorded for this clonotype. The chain combines TRBV19 with TRBJ1-1, with D uncertain. Germline V gene sequence: CDR1 LNHDA, CDR2 SQIVND (reference sequence). The V end was cut by 1 base, the J end by 3 bases, with 3 bases between. The length of the CDR3 is 12 residues. The CDR3: CASSIADTEAFF. Here the CDR3 DNA reads TGTGCCAGTAGTATAGCGGACACTGAAGCTTTCTTT.

This chain joins TRBV25-1 and TRBJ1-2; D uncertain. The CDR3 spans 11 residues. Germline V gene sequence: CDR1 MGHDK, CDR2 SYGVNS. V lost 9 bases and J lost 2, with 7 bases in between. CDR3 amino acids: CASLENYGYTF. CDR3 nucleotides: TGTGCCAGTCTCGAGAACTATGGCTACACCTTC.

The rearrangement links TRBV5-1 to TRBJ2-7; maybe TRBD1 (6 bases). The CDR3 spans 15 residues. Germline-derived CDR1 and CDR2 are SGHRS and YFSETQ. V shed 0 bases and J shed 0 bases, with 10 bases lying between them. The CDR3 bases are TGCGCCAGCAGCTTGGATCAGGACAGCTCCTACGAGCAGTACTTC. This gives the protein CASSLDQDSSYEQYF.

Here the CDR3 DNA reads TGTGCCAGCAGCTTAATCGGGGACTCCTACGAGCAGTACTTC. Translation gives CASSLIGDSYEQYF. The rearrangement joins TRBV11-2 to TRBJ2-7, with D possibly matching TRBD2 (5 bases). Germline CDR1 and CDR2: SGHAT and FQNNGV. CDR3 length: 14 residues. V was clipped by 2 bases and J by 0 bases, with 8 bases between them.

The J gene is TRBJ2-5, the V gene TRBV11-2, with a weak D call TRBD2 (6 bases). Trimming removed 5 bases from V and 1 base from J, with 11 bases in between. The CDR3 is 14 amino acids. Germline CDR1 is SGHAT and CDR2 is FQNNGV. In DNA, the CDR3 is TGTGCCAGCAGCCTCCGGGACTTCCAAGAGACCCAGTACTTC. Its protein is CASSLRDFQETQYF.

The chain has TRBV27 and TRBJ2-3; D assignment may be TRBD1 or TRBD2 (5 bases each). In germline, CDR1 is MNHEY, CDR2 SMNVEV (reference sequence). V shed 5 bases and J shed 0 bases, with 12 bases lying between them. There are 15 residues in the CDR3. The DNA of the CDR3 is TGTGCCAGCAGTCCCCGGGACCCCAGCACAGATACGCAGTATTTT. It codes for CASSPRDPSTDTQYF.